A selection of T cell receptor beta chains follows, all from one sample in a study of regulatory T cells in long-lasting Graves disease. Via MiXCR, TCRdb re-called the multiplex PCR reads, giving one row per CDR3 protein. The sample contains 500,000 to 700,000 distinct CDR3 sequences, about 30% of which appear only once. The specimen was peripheral blood mononuclear cells (PBMCs), collected when the disease was refractory, from a patient treated with antithyroid drugs. The receptors were gathered from a female donor with Graves disease. Each CDR3 is given with its conserved first and last residue. Each record gives: J gene, D gene, clone size, V gene, CDR3 protein, CDR3 DNA. The D gene is left open where the match is weak. The size field is filled for only some rows; it gives once, few, many or a size class.

J gene: TRBJ1-1; D gene: -; clone size: -; V gene: TRBV28; CDR3 protein: CAISEDVSGAFF; CDR3 DNA: TGTGCCATCAGTGAGGACGTCTCCGGGGCTTTCTTT
J gene: TRBJ2-7; D gene: TRBD2; clone size: many; V gene: TRBV12-3/TRBV12-4; CDR3 protein: CASSRAGTSGSHEQYF; CDR3 DNA: TGTGCCAGCAGTAGAGCCGGGACTAGCGGGAGCCACGAGCAGTACTTC
J gene: TRBJ1-5; D gene: TRBD1; clone size: -; V gene: TRBV12-3/TRBV12-4; CDR3 protein: CASSTGGRFSNQPQHF; CDR3 DNA: TGTGCCAGCAGTACAGGGGGGCGTTTTAGCAATCAGCCCCAGCATTTT
J gene: TRBJ2-3; D gene: TRBD2; clone size: -; V gene: TRBV12-3/TRBV12-4; CDR3 protein: CASSRSPSGTVGSDTQYF; CDR3 DNA: TGTGCCAGCAGCCGCAGTCCTAGCGGGACAGTAGGCTCAGATACGCAGTATTTT
J gene: TRBJ1-3; D gene: -; clone size: -; V gene: TRBV11-2; CDR3 protein: CASTDRAISGNTIYF; CDR3 DNA: TGTGCCAGTACCGACCGGGCGATCTCTGGAAACACCATATATTTT
J gene: TRBJ2-5; D gene: -; clone size: few; V gene: TRBV7-9; CDR3 protein: CASSLLAPEETQYF; CDR3 DNA: TGTGCCAGCAGCTTATTGGCACCCGAAGAGACCCAGTACTTC
J gene: TRBJ2-7; D gene: TRBD2; clone size: few; V gene: TRBV5-1; CDR3 protein: CASSLGSLAGPREQYF; CDR3 DNA: TGCGCCAGCAGCTTGGGATCACTAGCGGGCCCCCGGGAGCAGTACTTC
J gene: TRBJ2-2; D gene: TRBD2; clone size: -; V gene: TRBV30; CDR3 protein: CAWSEGTSGITGELFF; CDR3 DNA: TGTGCCTGGAGTGAGGGGACTAGCGGAATCACCGGGGAGCTGTTTTTT
J gene: TRBJ1-1; D gene: -; clone size: -; V gene: TRBV19; CDR3 protein: CASNPLVEGTEAFF; CDR3 DNA: TGTGCCAGCAACCCCTTAGTGGAGGGAACTGAAGCTTTCTTT
J gene: TRBJ2-5; D gene: -; clone size: -; V gene: TRBV7-7; CDR3 protein: CASSGVLGETQYF; CDR3 DNA: TGTGCCAGCAGCGGGGTCCTCGGGGAGACCCAGTACTTC
J gene: TRBJ2-7; D gene: TRBD1; clone size: -; V gene: TRBV27; CDR3 protein: CASGRSRGPNEQYF; CDR3 DNA: TGTGCCAGCGGCCGGAGCAGGGGGCCCAACGAGCAGTACTTC
J gene: TRBJ1-5; D gene: -; clone size: -; V gene: TRBV4-1; CDR3 protein: CASSQGTHFLRNQPQHF; CDR3 DNA: TGCGCCAGCAGCCAAGGGACCCACTTTCTCCGCAATCAGCCCCAGCATTTT
J gene: TRBJ1-2; D gene: TRBD1; clone size: many; V gene: TRBV28; CDR3 protein: CASSLGDRANYGYTF; CDR3 DNA: TGTGCCAGCAGTTTAGGGGACAGAGCTAACTATGGCTACACCTTC
J gene: TRBJ1-6; D gene: -; clone size: -; V gene: TRBV27; CDR3 protein: CASSSPPRAYNSPLHF; CDR3 DNA: TGTGCCAGCAGTTCCCCCCCGCGGGCCTATAATTCACCCCTCCACTTT
J gene: TRBJ1-1; D gene: -; clone size: few; V gene: TRBV19; CDR3 protein: CASSTSAANTEAFF; CDR3 DNA: TGTGCCAGTAGTACCTCGGCGGCGAACACTGAAGCTTTCTTT
J gene: TRBJ1-5; D gene: TRBD1; clone size: -; V gene: TRBV7-2; CDR3 protein: CAGSSRRVWDSQYQPQHF; CDR3 DNA: TGTGCCGGCAGCTCGAGGAGGGTTTGGGACAGCCAGTATCAGCCCCAGCATTTT
J gene: TRBJ1-1; D gene: -; clone size: -; V gene: TRBV19; CDR3 protein: CASSIGTVGTEAFF; CDR3 DNA: TGTGCCAGTAGTATAGGGACAGTGGGGACTGAAGCTTTCTTT
J gene: TRBJ2-5; D gene: TRBD1; clone size: many; V gene: TRBV11-1; CDR3 protein: CASNPTGDGETQYF; CDR3 DNA: TGTGCCAGCAACCCGACAGGGGATGGAGAGACCCAGTACTTC
J gene: TRBJ2-4; D gene: TRBD2; clone size: few; V gene: TRBV28; CDR3 protein: CASRALAGLQYF; CDR3 DNA: TGTGCCAGCAGGGCCCTAGCGGGACTTCAGTACTTC
J gene: TRBJ2-5; D gene: TRBD1; clone size: -; V gene: TRBV12-3/TRBV12-4; CDR3 protein: CASSLTGGAETQYF; CDR3 DNA: TGTGCCAGCAGCCTAACAGGGGGCGCGGAGACCCAGTACTTC
J gene: TRBJ2-7; D gene: -; clone size: many; V gene: TRBV28; CDR3 protein: CASSLFGRDEQYF; CDR3 DNA: TGTGCCAGCAGTTTGTTCGGGAGAGACGAGCAGTACTTC
J gene: TRBJ1-2; D gene: -; clone size: many; V gene: TRBV11-2; CDR3 protein: CASSLGRTGNGYTF; CDR3 DNA: TGTGCCAGCAGCTTAGGACGTACAGGGAACGGCTACACCTTC
J gene: TRBJ2-5; D gene: -; clone size: many; V gene: TRBV6-1; CDR3 protein: CASAVGYPRGETQYF; CDR3 DNA: TGTGCCAGCGCCGTCGGGTATCCTAGAGGGGAGACCCAGTACTTC
J gene: TRBJ1-1; D gene: -; clone size: few; V gene: TRBV27; CDR3 protein: CASRFPGTSTEAFF; CDR3 DNA: TGTGCCAGCAGATTTCCTGGGACAAGCACTGAAGCTTTCTTT
J gene: TRBJ1-1; D gene: -; clone size: -; V gene: TRBV18; CDR3 protein: CASSLSGSTEALF; CDR3 DNA: TGTGCCAGCTCACTGAGCGGCTCCACTGAAGCTCTCTTT
J gene: TRBJ2-4; D gene: -; clone size: -; V gene: TRBV5-1; CDR3 protein: CASSIEKNIQYF; CDR3 DNA: TGCGCCAGCAGCATAGAGAAAAACATTCAGTACTTC
J gene: TRBJ1-2; D gene: -; clone size: -; V gene: TRBV19; CDR3 protein: CAPSGVHGYTF; CDR3 DNA: TGTGCCCCCTCGGGGGTACATGGCTACACCTTC
J gene: TRBJ2-2; D gene: -; clone size: -; V gene: TRBV5-1; CDR3 protein: CASSFETASIYTGELFF; CDR3 DNA: TGCGCCAGCAGCTTCGAAACAGCCTCTATCTACACCGGGGAGCTGTTTTTT
J gene: TRBJ2-7; D gene: -; clone size: -; V gene: TRBV7-2; CDR3 protein: CASAKSMSTGIEYF; CDR3 DNA: TGTGCCAGCGCGAAATCTATGAGTACCGGGATAGAGTACTTC
J gene: TRBJ2-5; D gene: -; clone size: -; V gene: TRBV29-1; CDR3 protein: CSAPGLEETQYF; CDR3 DNA: TGCAGCGCTCCGGGGCTAGAAGAGACCCAGTACTTC
J gene: TRBJ1-1; D gene: -; clone size: few; V gene: TRBV29-1; CDR3 protein: CSVEVSRGGTEAFF; CDR3 DNA: TGCAGCGTTGAAGTGTCCAGGGGAGGCACTGAAGCTTTCTTT
J gene: TRBJ2-2; D gene: -; clone size: -; V gene: TRBV5-1; CDR3 protein: CASSHGGNTGELLF; CDR3 DNA: TGCGCCAGCAGCCATGGTGGGAACACCGGGGAGCTGCTTTTT
J gene: TRBJ1-3; D gene: TRBD1; clone size: -; V gene: TRBV18; CDR3 protein: CASFGQAGNTIYF; CDR3 DNA: TGTGCCAGCTTTGGACAGGCTGGGAACACCATATATTTT
J gene: TRBJ2-7; D gene: TRBD1; clone size: -; V gene: TRBV28; CDR3 protein: CASSLLLTQGLMRSYEQYF; CDR3 DNA: TGTGCCAGCAGTTTATTACTCACACAGGGGTTGATGCGCTCCTACGAGCAGTACTTC
J gene: TRBJ1-3; D gene: -; clone size: -; V gene: TRBV7-9; CDR3 protein: CASSRDGRSGNTIYF; CDR3 DNA: TGTGCCAGCAGCCGGGACGGCCGCTCTGGAAACACCATATATTTT
J gene: TRBJ2-1; D gene: TRBD2; clone size: -; V gene: TRBV20-1; CDR3 protein: CSAISPGLADPGQFF; CDR3 DNA: TGCAGTGCGATTTCACCGGGACTAGCGGATCCGGGGCAGTTCTTC
J gene: TRBJ2-5; D gene: TRBD1; clone size: -; V gene: TRBV25-1; CDR3 protein: CASKDRGQETQYF; CDR3 DNA: TGTGCCAGTAAGGACAGGGGACAAGAGACCCAGTACTTC
J gene: TRBJ2-7; D gene: TRBD2; clone size: -; V gene: TRBV2; CDR3 protein: CASSVLAGGPCEQYF; CDR3 DNA: TGTGCCAGCAGTGTACTAGCGGGAGGGCCCTGCGAGCAGTACTTC
J gene: TRBJ2-2; D gene: -; clone size: -; V gene: TRBV9; CDR3 protein: CASSVVPGRTGELFF; CDR3 DNA: TGTGCCAGCAGCGTAGTTCCAGGGCGGACCGGGGAGCTGTTTTTT
J gene: TRBJ2-7; D gene: -; clone size: -; V gene: TRBV30; CDR3 protein: CAWSWGGQLSYEQYF; CDR3 DNA: TGTGCCTGGAGTTGGGGGGGACAACTCTCCTACGAGCAGTACTTC
J gene: TRBJ2-7; D gene: -; clone size: -; V gene: TRBV7-3; CDR3 protein: CASSKLRGDEQYF; CDR3 DNA: TGTGCCAGCAGTAAACTCAGGGGGGACGAGCAGTACTTC
J gene: TRBJ2-2; D gene: -; clone size: few; V gene: TRBV11-2; CDR3 protein: CASSLEAFSSFAGELFF; CDR3 DNA: TGTGCCAGCAGCTTAGAAGCGTTTAGTTCCTTTGCCGGGGAGCTGTTTTTT
J gene: TRBJ1-1; D gene: -; clone size: -; V gene: TRBV6-1; CDR3 protein: CASSDRTDLNTEAFF; CDR3 DNA: TGTGCCAGCAGTGATCGGACAGACTTGAACACTGAAGCTTTCTTT
J gene: TRBJ2-4; D gene: TRBD2; clone size: -; V gene: TRBV20-1; CDR3 protein: CSAKRGGTAKNIQYF; CDR3 DNA: TGCAGTGCCAAGCGGGGTGGAACAGCCAAAAACATTCAGTACTTC
J gene: TRBJ1-5; D gene: TRBD1; clone size: -; V gene: TRBV12-3/TRBV12-4; CDR3 protein: CASSRDRVVGPQHF; CDR3 DNA: TGTGCCAGCAGCCGGGACAGGGTGGTGGGGCCCCAGCATTTT
J gene: TRBJ1-1; D gene: -; clone size: -; V gene: TRBV10-3; CDR3 protein: CAISGRNTEAFF; CDR3 DNA: TGTGCCATCAGTGGAAGGAACACTGAAGCTTTCTTT
J gene: TRBJ1-2; D gene: -; clone size: -; V gene: TRBV5-1; CDR3 protein: CASSLAGVIYGYTF; CDR3 DNA: TGCGCCAGCAGCTTGGCTGGGGTGATCTATGGCTACACCTTC
J gene: TRBJ1-1; D gene: TRBD1; clone size: -; V gene: TRBV29-1; CDR3 protein: CSVGKTGLNTEAFF; CDR3 DNA: TGCAGCGTGGGCAAGACAGGGCTGAACACTGAAGCTTTCTTT
J gene: TRBJ2-7; D gene: TRBD2; clone size: few; V gene: TRBV3-1; CDR3 protein: CASSPRLAAAYEQYF; CDR3 DNA: TGTGCCAGCAGCCCCCGACTAGCGGCTGCCTACGAGCAGTACTTC
J gene: TRBJ1-5; D gene: -; clone size: -; V gene: TRBV12-3/TRBV12-4; CDR3 protein: CASSLARDFSNQPQHF; CDR3 DNA: TGTGCCAGCAGTTTAGCCAGGGATTTTAGCAATCAGCCCCAGCATTTT
J gene: TRBJ2-7; D gene: -; clone size: many; V gene: TRBV2; CDR3 protein: CASSGLHEQYF; CDR3 DNA: TGTGCCAGCAGTGGACTTCACGAGCAGTACTTC
J gene: TRBJ1-1; D gene: -; clone size: -; V gene: TRBV29-1; CDR3 protein: CSVEDPRTVSTEAFF; CDR3 DNA: TGCAGCGTTGAAGATCCACGGACCGTTAGCACTGAAGCTTTCTTT
J gene: TRBJ2-5; D gene: TRBD1; clone size: few; V gene: TRBV11-2; CDR3 protein: CASSEGTGGWWAVETQYF; CDR3 DNA: TGTGCCAGCAGCGAAGGGACAGGGGGCTGGTGGGCAGTGGAGACCCAGTACTTC
J gene: TRBJ1-5; D gene: TRBD1; clone size: few; V gene: TRBV12-3/TRBV12-4; CDR3 protein: CASSTGVPQPQHF; CDR3 DNA: TGTGCCAGCAGTACAGGGGTACCTCAGCCCCAGCATTTT
J gene: TRBJ1-2; D gene: -; clone size: few; V gene: TRBV7-2; CDR3 protein: CASRSTRGARGYTF; CDR3 DNA: TGTGCCAGCAGGAGTACTCGAGGGGCGCGTGGCTACACCTTC